The next 25 T cell receptor beta chains were all read from a single sample in a study of T-cell memory formation after mild COVID-19. TCRdb recomputed calls from the 5' RACE reads with MiXCR, one row per CDR3 protein. Found here are approximately 150,000 distinct CDR3 sequences, about 5.5% of them singletons; the top ten hold approximately 2%. The sample comprised PBMCs or a T cell subset sorted from them (not recorded which). The source of these receptors is an adult woman who had mild COVID-19 (a few samples of this study predate the infection). Cell type and time point are not known.

This clonotype was detected ten times or more. V usage is TRBV12-3 or TRBV12-4 and J usage is TRBJ1-5; no firm D call. This CDR3 comprises 15 residues. V dropped 3 bases and J dropped 0 bases, with 9 bases sitting between them. DNA of the CDR3: TGTGCCAGCAGTTTCCGCCGGGGTAGCAATCAGCCCCAGCATTTT. Protein product: CASSFRRGSNQPQHF.

The table lists this clonotype with a few counts. V and J are TRBV7-2 and TRBJ1-1; D is unresolved. V was clipped by 5 bases and J by 3 bases, with 10 bases between them. The length of the CDR3 is 13 residues. Germline loops: CDR1 SGHTA, CDR2 FQGNSA. The CDR3 DNA follows: TGTGCCAGCAGCGGCCGGGAGGACACTGAAGCTTTCTTT. The encoded protein is CASSGREDTEAFF.

In this sample, this clonotype turned up many times. V gene TRBV6-5 combines with J gene TRBJ2-2; D ambiguous. CDR3 length: 15 amino acids. Trimming took 0 bases from V and 3 from J, leaving 8 bases between them. From germline, CDR1 is MNHEY and CDR2 SVGAGI. CDR3 in amino acids: CASSYSAYDTGELFF. The CDR3 DNA reads as TGTGCCAGCAGTTACTCGGCCTACGACACCGGGGAGCTGTTTTTT.

This chain joins TRBV6-5 and TRBJ2-7; TRBD1 agrees at 9 bases. There are 15 residues in the CDR3. J was trimmed by 3 bases and V by 2 bases; bases with no gene match: 5. Germline V gene data show CDR1 as MNHEY and CDR2 as SVGAGI. In DNA form, the CDR3 reads TGTGCCAGCAGTTACAGCCCGGGACAGGGCTACGAGCAGTACTTC. The encoded protein is CASSYSPGQGYEQYF.

This clonotype was observed many times. The J gene is TRBJ2-7, the V gene TRBV7-2; 7 nucleotides align to TRBD2. Germline CDR1 SGHTA, CDR2 FQGNSA. J was trimmed by 4 bases and V by 5 bases; bases with no gene match: 14. The CDR3 has 16 residues. CDR3 amino acids: CASSPRGGSSGYEQYF. CDR3 in DNA: TGTGCCAGCAGCCCACGGGGCGGGAGTTCAGGGTACGAGCAGTACTTC.

The sample holds a few counts of this clonotype. V gene TRBV20-1 combines with J gene TRBJ2-3; a possible D gene is TRBD1 (6 bases). The CDR3 is 19 amino acids. Germline V gene data show CDR1 as DFQATT and CDR2 as SNEGSKA (reference sequence). V shed 5 bases and J shed 3 bases, with 30 bases lying between them. CDR3 amino acids: CSAAAVAAARGNGTDTQYF. CDR3 DNA sequence: TGCAGTGCTGCAGCGGTTGCGGCAGCTAGGGGGAATGGAACAGATACGCAGTATTTT.

This clonotype was picked up a small number of times. The chain has TRBV5-4 and TRBJ1-6; D is uncertain. V was trimmed by 1 base and J by 10 bases, leaving 9 bases between them. Germline V gene data show CDR1 as SGHNT and CDR2 as YYREEE (reference sequence). The CDR3 has 13 residues. CDR3 nucleotides: TGTGCCAGCAGCTTGTGGAACGAGTCACCCCTCCACTTT. It yields the protein CASSLWNESPLHF. The full variable domain, completed using reference TRBV5-4 and TRBJ1-6, is ETGVTQSPTHLIKTRGQQVTLRCSSQSGHNTVSWYQQALGQGPQFIFQYYREEENGRGNFPPRFSGLQFPNYSSELNVNALELDDSALYLCASSLWNESPLHFGNGTRLTVT.

This clonotype was seen at least ten times. This rearrangement joins TRBV7-9 to TRBJ2-1; 7 bases line up with TRBD2. Germline CDR1 and CDR2: SEHNR and FQNEAQ (reference sequence). The CDR3 has 15 amino acids. V was pared by 5 bases and J by 0 bases, with 4 bases of the junction left unmatched. CDR3 bases: TGTGCCAGCAGCATAGAGCGGGACTCCTACAATGAGCAGTTCTTC. This encodes CASSIERDSYNEQFF. The whole variable domain, filled in from reference TRBV7-9 and TRBJ2-1, reads DTGVSQNPRHKITKRGQNVTFRCDPISEHNRLYWYRQTLGQGPEFLTYFQNEAQLEKSRLLSDRFSAERPKGSFSTLEIQRTEQGDSAMYLCASSIERDSYNEQFFGPGTRLTVL.

This clonotype was seen a handful of times. The chain combines TRBV12-3 or TRBV12-4 with TRBJ1-1; 9 positions agree with TRBD1. V lost 5 bases and J lost 8; bases outside the gene matches: 6. CDR3 length: 13 residues. CDR3 in amino acids: CASSVDRGFEAFF. The CDR3 DNA reads TGTGCCAGCAGTGTGGACAGGGGTTTCGAAGCTTTCTTT.

This clonotype turned up a few times. This chain links TRBV3-1 with TRBJ2-7; 15 bases align to TRBD2. Germline V gives CDR1 LGHDT, CDR2 YNNKEL (reference sequence). CDR3 length: 21 residues. V lost 0 bases, J lost 0 bases, and 12 bases stayed unmatched. The CDR3 spells CASSQDPSPGLAGGSSYEQYF. For the CDR3, the DNA is TGTGCCAGCAGCCAAGACCCGAGTCCGGGACTAGCGGGAGGCAGCTCCTACGAGCAGTACTTC.

This clonotype was seen ten or more times. This chain connects TRBV7-2 to TRBJ1-5; no reliable D call. V lost 2 bases, J lost 3 bases, and 5 bases lay in between. CDR1 SGHTA and CDR2 FQGNSA come from the germline V gene. The CDR3 loop spans 13 amino acids. In DNA, the CDR3 is TGTGCCAGCAGCTTACGGGACAATCAGCCCCAGCATTTT. Its translation: CASSLRDNQPQHF.

The CDR3 sequence is CASSQDRASKVYNEQFF. Written as DNA, the CDR3 is TGTGCCAGCAGCCAAGATCGGGCTAGCAAGGTCTACAATGAGCAGTTCTTC. The chain has TRBV14 and TRBJ2-1, with a weak D call TRBD2 (5 bases). Germline V gene data show CDR1 as SGHDN and CDR2 as FVKESK. V lost 0 bases and J 3 bases, leaving 15 bases between the germline ends. This CDR3 spans 17 amino acids.

This clonotype occurred many times. The V and J genes are TRBV20-1 and TRBJ2-4, with D perhaps matching TRBD1 (6 bases). Germline lookup yields CDR1 DFQATT and CDR2 SNEGSKA (reference sequence). The CDR3 totals 18 residues. Trimming took 0 bases from V and 1 from J, leaving 19 bases between them. The CDR3 DNA follows: TGCAGTGCTAGAGATCTACAGGGATCGGCATGGGCCAAAAACATTCAGTACTTC. Its translation is CSARDLQGSAWAKNIQYF.

This clonotype turned up a few times. The genes are TRBV29-1 and TRBJ2-5, with TRBD2 identical over 10 bases. The V gene end was trimmed by 3 bases and the J gene end by 10 bases; junction bases not matched to a gene: 11. The CDR3 contains 14 residues. Germline assignment: CDR1 SQVTM and CDR2 ANQGSEA. The CDR3, as DNA: TGCAGCGTTGACAGGCTAGCGGGAGCTGGGGACCAGTACTTC. Translation: CSVDRLAGAGDQYF. Variable domain in full (rest from reference TRBV29-1 and TRBJ2-5): SAVISQKPSRDICQRGTSLTIQCQVDSQVTMMFWYRQQPGQSLTLIATANQGSEATYESGFVIDKFPISRPNLTFSTLTVSNMSPEDSSIYLCSVDRLAGAGDQYFGPGTRLLVL.

In the case of this clonotype: This clone may be a read error of a much larger clone one base away. V gene TRBV6-5 combines with J gene TRBJ2-7, with a possible D match to TRBD1 (5 bases). CDR3 length: 11 amino acids. Germline CDR1 reads MNHEY; CDR2 reads SVGAGI. This chain's CDR3 is CDTSRGMEQYF. The CDR3 DNA reads as TGTGACACCTCAAGGGGAATGGAGCAGTACTTC.

This clonotype has ten or more counts. The DNA for the CDR3 is TGCGCCAGCAGCTTGGTTGGGGGAGTGGATGAGCAGTTCTTC. Amino acid sequence: CASSLVGGVDEQFF. The V gene is TRBV5-1, the J gene TRBJ2-1; D is tentatively TRBD1 or TRBD2 (5 bases each). Trimming pared 0 bases from V and 8 bases from J, leaving 12 bases between. CDR1 is SGHRS, CDR2 YFSETQ, per germline. The CDR3 consists of 14 residues.

The V call is TRBV21-1, the J call TRBJ1-3. TRBV21-1 is a pseudogene segment. The CDR3 has 17 residues. The CDR3 DNA follows: TGTGCCAGCAGCAGAGCCTTGGGAGTACTGACTGGAAACACCATATATTTT. This codes for CASSRALGVLTGNTIYF.

This rearrangement joins TRBV7-3 to TRBJ2-3; 7 bases map to TRBD1. The germline CDR1 and CDR2 sequences are SGHTA and FQGTGA. The CDR3 runs to 15 residues. With V trimmed by 5 bases and J by 2 bases, 7 bases remained unmatched. The CDR3 spells CASSPLTGFTDTQYF. The CDR3 DNA follows: TGTGCCAGCAGCCCCCTGACAGGGTTCACAGATACGCAGTATTTT.

This clonotype was recorded many times. The chain joins TRBV10-3 to TRBJ2-5, with 10 positions matching TRBD2. CDR3 length equals 16 residues. V was pared by 2 bases and J by 1 base, with 4 bases of the junction left unmatched. The germline V gene encodes CDR1 ENHRY and CDR2 SYGVKD. CDR3 region: CAISEGGTSAQETQYF. As DNA, the CDR3 is TGTGCCATCAGTGAGGGGGGGACTAGCGCCCAAGAGACCCAGTACTTC.

This clonotype was seen at least ten times. J is TRBJ2-3 and V is TRBV30; no clear D gene. Germline CDR1 and CDR2: GTSNPN and SVGIG (reference sequence). The CDR3 consists of 17 residues. Trimming removed 0 bases at V and 2 bases at J, with 18 bases between. CDR3 DNA: TGTGCCTGGAGTGTATATTCCCGGGCCTCAACCACAGATACGCAGTATTTT. Amino acids: CAWSVYSRASTTDTQYF.

This clonotype was observed a few times. This chain joins TRBV27 and TRBJ2-2; D is perhaps TRBD1 (5 bases). The CDR3 spans 14 residues. In germline, CDR1 is MNHEY, CDR2 SMNVEV (reference sequence). V lost 5 bases, J lost 3 bases, and 10 bases lay in between. The CDR3 region has the DNA TGTGCCAGCAGTCCAGTCAGGGACACCGGGGAGCTGTTTTTT. It translates to CASSPVRDTGELFF.

V and J are TRBV7-2 and TRBJ2-7, with TRBD1 identical over 8 bases. This CDR3 spans 15 amino acids. CDR1 and CDR2 from the germline V gene are SGHTA and FQGNSA. V gave up 5 bases and J gave up 2 bases; unmatched junction bases: 8. CDR3 nucleotides: TGTGCCAGCAGCCAGGACAGGGCCTCTCCCTACGAGCAGTACTTC. Translation gives CASSQDRASPYEQYF.

The chain recombines TRBV7-2 with TRBJ1-2; the D gene is possibly TRBD1 (5 bases). This CDR3 has 13 residues. The V gene lost 3 bases and the J gene lost 5 bases, with 10 bases spanning the gap. Looked up from germline, CDR1 is SGHTA and CDR2 is FQGNSA. The chain's CDR3 is CASSFSTVYGYTF. As DNA, the CDR3 is TGTGCCAGCAGCTTTTCGACAGTTTATGGCTACACCTTC.

The chain joins TRBV11-2 to TRBJ2-2, with TRBD1 matching over 8 bases. There are 14 residues in the CDR3. Trimming removed 1 base from V and 9 bases from J; junction bases left unmatched: 4. Germline V CDR1 and CDR2: SGHAT, FQNNGV. CDR3 bases: TGTGCCAGCAGCTTAGCGGCAGGGGGCCGGGAGCTGTTTTTT. Translated: CASSLAAGGRELFF.

This clonotype was seen only a few times. The chain uses TRBV4-2 and TRBJ2-1, with 8 nucleotides matching TRBD2. CDR3 size: 18 residues. CDR1 is LGHNA and CDR2 is YNFKEQ in the germline V gene. The V gene end was trimmed by 4 bases and the J gene end by 4 bases; junction bases not matched to a gene: 15. CDR3 nucleotides: TGTGCCAGCAGCCTTTCTGCGTTTGGTAGCGGGGTATACAATGAGCAGTTCTTC. Amino acid sequence: CASSLSAFGSGVYNEQFF.